This TCR beta chain was obtained from a study of T cells in Graves' hyperthyroidism and ophthalmopathy. CDR3 length: 13 amino acids. The germline gives CDR1 DFQATT, CDR2 SNEGSKA (reference sequence). The V end lost 1 base, the J end lost 7 bases, and 11 bases lay between the germline ends. This clonotype occurred many times. RNA transcripts gave rise to amplified TCR beta CDR3 regions. In the first-round RT-PCR of the TCR CDR3, the HTBI primer set was used. A single record per CDR3 protein comes from TCRdb applying MiXCR to the multiplex PCR reads. The sample lists approximately 420,000 distinct CDR3 sequences; 12% to 15% were seen once.

The material sequenced was blood. The TCR was taken from a woman between 18 and 30 years old with Graves' hyperthyroidism. The chain employs TRBV20-1 and TRBJ2-1, with D perhaps matching TRBD2 (6 bases). The CDR3 sequence is CSARGGTANEQFF. CDR3 sequence (DNA): TGCAGTGCTAGAGGCGGGACCGCAAATGAGCAGTTCTTC.